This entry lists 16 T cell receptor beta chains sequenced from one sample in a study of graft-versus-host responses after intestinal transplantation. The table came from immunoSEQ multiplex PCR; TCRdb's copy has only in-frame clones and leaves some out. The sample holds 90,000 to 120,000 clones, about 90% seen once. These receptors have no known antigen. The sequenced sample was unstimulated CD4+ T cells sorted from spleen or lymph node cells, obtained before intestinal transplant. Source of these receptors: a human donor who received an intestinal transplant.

CDR3 in DNA: TGTGCCAGAAGTTTAATCGTTATAGGGGAGCAGTACTTC. This sequence encodes CARSLIVIGEQYF. The V and J genes are TRBV5-3 and TRBJ2-7; D gene unclear. TRBV5-3 is an ORF for which the function is uncertain. CDR3 size: 13 residues. V was clipped by 5 bases and J by 7 bases, with 16 bases between them.

The CDR3 DNA is TGCGCCAGCAGCTTGGTTTTAGCCAATGAGCAGTTCTTC. Translating it yields CASSLVLANEQFF. The V and J genes are TRBV5-1 and TRBJ2-1; D not resolved. The length of the CDR3 is 13 residues. The germline CDR1 and CDR2 sequences are SGHRS and YFSETQ. V was trimmed by 0 bases and J by 6 bases, leaving 7 bases between them.

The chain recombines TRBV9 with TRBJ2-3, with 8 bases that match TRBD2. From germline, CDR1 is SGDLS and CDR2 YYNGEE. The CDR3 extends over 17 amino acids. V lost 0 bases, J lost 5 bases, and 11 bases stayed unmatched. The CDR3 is CASSVATPGRAGDTQYF. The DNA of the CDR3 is TGTGCCAGCAGCGTAGCTACGCCCGGGAGGGCCGGAGATACGCAGTATTTT.

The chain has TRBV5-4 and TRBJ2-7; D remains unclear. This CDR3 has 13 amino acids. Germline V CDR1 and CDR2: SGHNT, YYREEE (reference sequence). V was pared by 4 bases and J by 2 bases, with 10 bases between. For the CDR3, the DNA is TGTGCCAGCAGCCCCGGGCCTCCCTACGAGCAGTACTTC. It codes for CASSPGPPYEQYF.

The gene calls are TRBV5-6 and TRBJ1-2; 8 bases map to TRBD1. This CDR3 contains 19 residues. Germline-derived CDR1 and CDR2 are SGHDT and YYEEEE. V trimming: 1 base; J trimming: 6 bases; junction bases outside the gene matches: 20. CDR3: CASSLFPPGQAAQGDGYTF. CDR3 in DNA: TGTGCCAGCAGCTTGTTCCCGCCGGGACAGGCGGCACAGGGGGATGGCTACACCTTC.

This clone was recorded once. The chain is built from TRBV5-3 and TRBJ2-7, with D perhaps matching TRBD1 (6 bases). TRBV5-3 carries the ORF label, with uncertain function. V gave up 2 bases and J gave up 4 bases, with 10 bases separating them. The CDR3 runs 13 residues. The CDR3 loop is CARSLGRGYEQYF. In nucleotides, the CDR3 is TGTGCCAGAAGCTTAGGCAGGGGATACGAGCAGTACTTC.

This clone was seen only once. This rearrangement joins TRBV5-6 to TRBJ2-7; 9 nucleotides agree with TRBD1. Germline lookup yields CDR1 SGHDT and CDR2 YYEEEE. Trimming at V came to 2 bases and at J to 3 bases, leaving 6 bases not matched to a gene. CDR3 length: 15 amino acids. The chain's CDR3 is CASSFGTGILYEQYF. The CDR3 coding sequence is TGTGCCAGCAGCTTCGGGACAGGGATCCTCTACGAGCAGTACTTC.

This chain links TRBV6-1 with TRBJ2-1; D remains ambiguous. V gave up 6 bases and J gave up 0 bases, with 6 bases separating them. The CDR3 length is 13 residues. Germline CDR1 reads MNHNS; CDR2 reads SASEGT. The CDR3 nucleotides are TGTGCCAGCAGGGCGAGCTCCTACAATGAGCAGTTCTTC. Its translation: CASRASSYNEQFF.

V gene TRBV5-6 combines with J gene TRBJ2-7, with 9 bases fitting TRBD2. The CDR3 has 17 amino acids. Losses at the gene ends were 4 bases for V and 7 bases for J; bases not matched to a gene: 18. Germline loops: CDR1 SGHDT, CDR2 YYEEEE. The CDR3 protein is CASSTDGYGGRGREQYF. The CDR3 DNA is TGTGCCAGCAGCACGGACGGGTACGGCGGGAGGGGTCGGGAGCAGTACTTC.

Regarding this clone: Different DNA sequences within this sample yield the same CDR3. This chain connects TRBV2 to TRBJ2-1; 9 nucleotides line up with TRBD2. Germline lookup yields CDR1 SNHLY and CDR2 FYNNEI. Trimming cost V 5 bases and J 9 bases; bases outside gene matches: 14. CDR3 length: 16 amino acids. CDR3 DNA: TGTGCCAGCAGTACCCAGGGACTAGCTGTTATTGGTGAGCAGTTCTTC. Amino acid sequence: CASSTQGLAVIGEQFF.

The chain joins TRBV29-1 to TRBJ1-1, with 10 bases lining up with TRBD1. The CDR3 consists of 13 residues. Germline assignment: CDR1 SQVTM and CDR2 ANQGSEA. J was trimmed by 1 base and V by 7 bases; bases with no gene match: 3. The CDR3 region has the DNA TGCAGCGGGAGGACAGGGGGGAACACTGAAGCTTTCTTT. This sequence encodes CSGRTGGNTEAFF.

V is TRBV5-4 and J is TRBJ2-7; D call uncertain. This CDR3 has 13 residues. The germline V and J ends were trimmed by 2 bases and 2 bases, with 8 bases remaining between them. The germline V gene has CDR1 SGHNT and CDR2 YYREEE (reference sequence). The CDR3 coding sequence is TGTGCCAGCAGCTTCCCACAGACCTACGAGCAGTACTTC. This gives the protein CASSFPQTYEQYF.

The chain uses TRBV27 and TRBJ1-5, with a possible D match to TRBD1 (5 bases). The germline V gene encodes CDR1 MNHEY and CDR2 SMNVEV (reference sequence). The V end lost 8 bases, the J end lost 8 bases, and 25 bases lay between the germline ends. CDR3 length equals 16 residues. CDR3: CASGPPSGQPEEPQHF. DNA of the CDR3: TGTGCCAGCGGTCCCCCTTCGGGGCAGCCCGAAGAGCCCCAGCATTTT.

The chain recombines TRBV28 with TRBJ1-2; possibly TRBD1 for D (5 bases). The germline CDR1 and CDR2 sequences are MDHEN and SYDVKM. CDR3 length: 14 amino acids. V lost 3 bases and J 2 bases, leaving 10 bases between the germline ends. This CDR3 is CASSLPGQNYGYTF. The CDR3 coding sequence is TGTGCCAGCAGTTTGCCAGGGCAAAACTATGGCTACACCTTC.

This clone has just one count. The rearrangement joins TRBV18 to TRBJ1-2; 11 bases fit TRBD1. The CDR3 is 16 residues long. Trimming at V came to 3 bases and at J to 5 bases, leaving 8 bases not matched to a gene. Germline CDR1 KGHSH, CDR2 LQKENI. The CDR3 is CASSPSDRGLKYGYTF. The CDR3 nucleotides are TGTGCCAGCTCACCGTCGGACAGGGGGCTTAAGTATGGCTACACCTTC.

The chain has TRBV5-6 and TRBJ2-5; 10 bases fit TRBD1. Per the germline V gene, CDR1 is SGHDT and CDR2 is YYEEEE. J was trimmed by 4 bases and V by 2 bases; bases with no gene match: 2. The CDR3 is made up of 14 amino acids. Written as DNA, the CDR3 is TGTGCCAGCAGCTTCCGGGACAGGGGAGAGACCCAGTACTTC. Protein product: CASSFRDRGETQYF.